The 18 T cell receptor beta chains given below trace back to one sample, sequenced in a study of blood T cell repertoires in COVID-19. TCRdb's copy holds only in-frame clones and misses some; the assay was immunoSEQ multiplex PCR. The sample records 120,000 or so clones, 84% being singletons. What was sequenced was PBMCs or T cells enriched from blood (not recorded which). The origin of the receptors is a woman between 25 and 40 years old who had recovered from COVID-19.

V is TRBV4-2 and J is TRBJ2-3; tentatively, D is TRBD1 (6 bases). Germline V lookup: CDR1 LGHNA, CDR2 YNFKEQ. The CDR3 consists of 15 residues. V was cut by 3 bases and J by 0 bases, with 10 bases left in between. The CDR3 reads CASSHRQASTDTQYF. The CDR3 nucleotides are TGTGCCAGCAGCCACCGACAGGCCAGCACAGATACGCAGTATTTT.

The chain employs TRBV4-1 and TRBJ2-4, with D possibly being TRBD2 (5 bases). The CDR3 extends over 12 amino acids. Trimming took 2 bases from V and 8 from J, leaving 7 bases between them. Germline-derived CDR1 and CDR2 are MGHRA and YSYEKL. As DNA, the CDR3 is TGCGCCAGCAGCCAACCGGAGGACATTCAGTACTTC. This codes for CASSQPEDIQYF.

The V and J genes are TRBV4-1 and TRBJ2-3; D call uncertain. Germline CDR1 reads MGHRA; CDR2 reads YSYEKL. Trimming took 0 bases from V and 2 from J, leaving 6 bases between them. The CDR3 extends over 14 amino acids. The CDR3 coding sequence is TGCGCCAGCAGCCAAGATCTTCCCACAGATACGCAGTATTTT. Encoded protein: CASSQDLPTDTQYF.

The CDR3 region is CASSIAKQGNYGYTF. CDR3 in DNA: TGTGCCAGTAGTATAGCAAAACAGGGGAACTATGGCTACACCTTC. The J gene is TRBJ1-2, the V gene TRBV19; 7 bases fit TRBD1. The CDR3 consists of 15 residues. Per germline, CDR1 LNHDA and CDR2 SQIVND (reference sequence). J was trimmed by 2 bases and V by 1 base; bases with no gene match: 4.

V usage is TRBV29-1 and J usage is TRBJ2-7, with 7 bases lining up with TRBD1. This CDR3 has 15 amino acids. The germline V gene has CDR1 SQVTM and CDR2 ANQGSEA. J lost 3 bases, V lost 0 bases, and 8 bases had no gene match. This CDR3 is CSVEDPQGTFYEQYF. DNA for the CDR3: TGCAGCGTTGAAGATCCACAGGGGACCTTCTACGAGCAGTACTTC.

The V gene is TRBV30, the J gene TRBJ1-6; 9 bases fit TRBD1. CDR1 and CDR2 (germline): GTSNPN, SVGIG (reference sequence). V was pared by 3 bases and J by 10 bases, with 7 bases of the junction left unmatched. CDR3 length: 14 residues. The CDR3 loop is CAWRATGGYSPLHF. In DNA form, the CDR3 reads TGTGCCTGGAGGGCGACAGGGGGATACTCACCCCTCCACTTT. The full variable domain, rest sourced from reference TRBV30 and TRBJ1-6, is SQTIHQWPATLVQPVGSPLSLECTVEGTSNPNLYWYRQAAGRGLQLLFYSVGIGQISSEVPQNLSASRPQDRQFILSSKKLLLSDSGFYLCAWRATGGYSPLHFGNGTRLTVT.

The chain uses TRBV4-3 and TRBJ2-2, with TRBD1 as a possible D gene (6 bases). Trimming took 0 bases from V and 2 from J, leaving 19 bases between them. The CDR3 spans 19 residues. The V gene's germline CDR1 is LGHNA and CDR2 YSLEER. DNA of the CDR3: TGCGCCAGCAGCCAAGATCCCCAGGGGAGAGGGGTCAACACCGGGGAGCTGTTTTTT. It codes for CASSQDPQGRGVNTGELFF.

The rearrangement links TRBV4-2 to TRBJ2-7; possibly TRBD2 for D (6 bases). The germline CDR1 and CDR2 sequences are LGHNA and YNFKEQ. The V end was cut by 3 bases, the J end by 0 bases, with 15 bases between. The CDR3 is 16 amino acids. CDR3 in amino acids: CASSQGPSDYSYEQYF. The CDR3 DNA sequence: TGTGCCAGCAGCCAGGGCCCTAGCGATTACTCCTACGAGCAGTACTTC.

The V call is TRBV6-4, the J call TRBJ2-1, with 11 bases identical to TRBD2. This CDR3 is 20 amino acids long. V gave up 4 bases and J gave up 0 bases; unmatched junction bases: 14. Germline values: CDR1 MRHNA, CDR2 SNTAGT. The CDR3 sequence is CASSALAGTSGQSSYNEQFF. The CDR3 nucleotides are TGTGCCAGCAGTGCCTTGGCCGGGACTAGCGGCCAGAGCTCCTACAATGAGCAGTTCTTC.

V and J are TRBV9 and TRBJ2-5, with D possibly TRBD1 on 6 matching bases. The ends were cut back, 0 bases at V and 4 bases at J, with 19 bases in the middle. This CDR3 has 17 amino acids. The germline V gene encodes CDR1 SGDLS and CDR2 YYNGEE. CDR3 protein: CASSVGEALRGLETQYF. In DNA form, the CDR3 reads TGTGCCAGCAGCGTAGGCGAGGCGCTTAGGGGGTTAGAGACCCAGTACTTC.

CDR3 sequence (DNA): TGTGCCAGCAGCCCCGGGACAGGGGTAGCTCAGCCCCAGCATTTT. This codes for CASSPGTGVAQPQHF. The chain couples TRBV28 to TRBJ1-5; 10 bases agree with TRBD1. Germline V CDR1 and CDR2: MDHEN, SYDVKM. This CDR3 is built from 15 residues. With 6 bases clipped from V and 6 bases from J, the junction kept 8 bases outside the gene matches.

This clone was seen just once. The chain joins TRBV19 to TRBJ1-5, with 9 bases matching TRBD1. Germline assignment: CDR1 LNHDA and CDR2 SQIVND (reference sequence). V lost 6 bases and J lost 4; bases outside the gene matches: 4. This CDR3 comprises 14 residues. The CDR3 protein is CASRTGGGNQPQHF. The CDR3, as DNA: TGTGCCAGTAGAACAGGGGGCGGGAATCAGCCCCAGCATTTT.

The chain joins TRBV7-9 to TRBJ1-1; 9 bases are shared with TRBD1. Germline-derived CDR1 and CDR2 are SEHNR and FQNEAQ (reference sequence). This CDR3 contains 14 residues. CDR3 nucleotide sequence: TGTGCTCCCGACAGGGGGGTTGGGTGGACTGAAGCTTTCTTT. Translating gives CAPDRGVGWTEAFF. The complete variable domain, with remaining parts taken from reference TRBV7-9 and TRBJ1-1, reads DTGVSQNPRHKITKRGQNVTFRCDPISEHNRLYWYRQTLGQGPEFLTYFQNEAQLEKSRLLSDRFSAERPKGSFSTLEIQRTEQGDSAMYLCAPDRGVGWTEAFFGQGTRLTVV.

V usage is TRBV7-2 and J usage is TRBJ2-1; tentatively, D is TRBD2 (5 bases). The germline V and J ends were trimmed by 1 base and 2 bases, with 12 bases remaining between them. CDR1 SGHTA and CDR2 FQGNSA come from the germline V gene. The CDR3 totals 16 residues. The chain's CDR3 is CASSLEAGVAYNEQFF. CDR3 in DNA: TGTGCCAGCAGCTTAGAGGCCGGGGTGGCCTACAATGAGCAGTTCTTC.

The chain combines TRBV29-1 with TRBJ2-7; 12 bases match TRBD2. The CDR3 spans 14 residues. V was clipped by 7 bases and J by 7 bases; unmatched bases: 11. CDR1 is SQVTM, CDR2 ANQGSEA, per germline. The CDR3, as DNA: TGCAGCGCCGGTCGGCTAGCGGGAGGGCCAGAGCAGTACTTC. It codes for CSAGRLAGGPEQYF.

The gene calls are TRBV7-3 and TRBJ2-3; a weak D match, TRBD2 (7 bases). The germline V and J ends were trimmed by 0 bases and 3 bases, with 19 bases remaining between them. Germline V gene sequence: CDR1 SGHTA, CDR2 FQGTGA. The CDR3 is 18 residues long. DNA for the CDR3: TGTGCCAGCAGCTTAACGGAGGGGGGGAGCGGAAAAACAGATACGCAGTATTTT. Residues: CASSLTEGGSGKTDTQYF.

This chain links TRBV5-1 with TRBJ2-1; 8 bases map to TRBD2. The CDR3 totals 15 residues. CDR1 is SGHRS, CDR2 YFSETQ, per germline. The V gene end was trimmed by 4 bases and the J gene end by 7 bases; junction bases not matched to a gene: 10. CDR3 sequence reads: CASSVREVTGNEQFF. As DNA, the CDR3 is TGCGCCAGCAGCGTGCGGGAGGTCACGGGTAATGAGCAGTTCTTC.

This chain connects TRBV6-5 to TRBJ1-2; no firm D call. Germline CDR1 and CDR2: MNHEY and SVGAGI. The CDR3 contains 14 residues. The ends were cut back, 6 bases at V and 5 bases at J, with 16 bases in the middle. The CDR3 nucleotides are TGTGCCAGCAGGCGGACTTCCTTAGGGTATGGCTACACCTTC. Amino acid sequence: CASRRTSLGYGYTF.